The 21 T cell receptor beta chains reported below all come from one sample, sequenced in a study of T cell responses to AZD1222 COVID-19 vaccine. Some clones are missing from TCRdb's copy, which holds only in-frame ones; the method was immunoSEQ multiplex PCR. The sample consists of 150,000 to 200,000 clones, around nine tenths of them appearing once. Specimen: peripheral blood, collected on day 0 of AZD1222 vaccination. The receptors derive from an adult in good health.

This sequence joins TRBV29-1 and TRBJ1-3, with D unclear. The V end was cut by 1 base, the J end by 4 bases, with 5 bases between. The CDR3 extends over 12 amino acids. Germline values: CDR1 SQVTM, CDR2 ANQGSEA. CDR3 sequence: CSVEGLGNTIYF. The CDR3 DNA sequence: TGCAGCGTTGAAGGTCTGGGAAACACCATATATTTT. Supplemented by reference TRBV29-1 and TRBJ1-3, the full variable domain reads SAVISQKPSRDICQRGTSLTIQCQVDSQVTMMFWYRQQPGQSLTLIATANQGSEATYESGFVIDKFPISRPNLTFSTLTVSNMSPEDSSIYLCSVEGLGNTIYFGEGSWLTVV.

In this sample, this clone turned up a few times. This sequence joins TRBV5-4 and TRBJ1-5; the D is unclear. The CDR3 loop spans 15 amino acids. V was cut by 4 bases and J by 4 bases, with 15 bases left in between. The germline V gene has CDR1 SGHNT and CDR2 YYREEE (reference sequence). The CDR3 here is CASSHDPGGNQPQHF. DNA of the CDR3: TGTGCCAGCAGCCACGACCCCGGCGGGAATCAGCCCCAGCATTTT. Looking up the rest from reference TRBV5-4 and TRBJ1-5 gives the full variable domain: ETGVTQSPTHLIKTRGQQVTLRCSSQSGHNTVSWYQQALGQGPQFIFQYYREEENGRGNFPPRFSGLQFPNYSSELNVNALELDDSALYLCASSHDPGGNQPQHFGDGTRLSIL.

The genes are TRBV5-4 and TRBJ2-1; tentative D call: TRBD2 (6 bases). CDR3 size: 15 residues. V lost 5 bases, J lost 2 bases, and 14 bases lay in between. CDR1 SGHNT and CDR2 YYREEE come from the germline V gene (reference sequence). This CDR3 reads CASSHGGDAYNEQFF. The CDR3 bases are TGTGCCAGCAGTCACGGCGGGGACGCCTACAATGAGCAGTTCTTC. The whole variable domain, remainder taken from reference TRBV5-4 and TRBJ2-1, is ETGVTQSPTHLIKTRGQQVTLRCSSQSGHNTVSWYQQALGQGPQFIFQYYREEENGRGNFPPRFSGLQFPNYSSELNVNALELDDSALYLCASSHGGDAYNEQFFGPGTRLTVL.

V gene TRBV18 combines with J gene TRBJ2-7; D remains unclear. The CDR3 length is 13 residues. Germline CDR1 KGHSH, CDR2 LQKENI. Trimming removed 3 bases from V and 2 bases from J, with 8 bases in between. In DNA form, the CDR3 reads TGTGCCAGCTCACCTGGTGGGCCCTACGAGCAGTACTTC. Translated, it gives CASSPGGPYEQYF.

This chain connects TRBV10-2 to TRBJ2-7, with D hard to call. Germline V lookup: CDR1 WSHSY, CDR2 SAAADI. The CDR3 is 11 amino acids. Trimming took 0 bases from V and 4 from J, leaving 1 base between them. The CDR3 loop reads CASSESYEQYF. CDR3 nucleotide sequence: TGCGCCAGCAGTGAGTCGTACGAGCAGTACTTC.

The J gene is TRBJ1-2, the V gene TRBV7-9; 7 positions agree with TRBD1. The CDR3 covers 15 residues. Germline CDR1 is SEHNR and CDR2 is FQNEAQ (reference sequence). Trimming removed 1 base from V and 6 bases from J; junction bases left unmatched: 8. The CDR3 region is CASSLVAGGVNGYTF. The DNA for the CDR3 is TGTGCCAGCAGCTTAGTTGCAGGGGGGGTGAATGGCTACACCTTC.

The gene calls are TRBV4-1 and TRBJ2-7; D is tentatively TRBD1 or TRBD2 (5 bases each). The ends were cut back, 3 bases at V and 7 bases at J, with 13 bases in the middle. In germline, CDR1 is MGHRA, CDR2 YSYEKL. The CDR3 runs 13 residues. CDR3 DNA sequence: TGCGCCAGCAGCCAGGGGACCTGGGGAGAGCAGTACTTC. It encodes CASSQGTWGEQYF.

The CDR3 DNA follows: TGTGCCAGCAGCGTAGCTTCGGGGCCCTACGAGCAGTACTTC. Protein product: CASSVASGPYEQYF. The rearrangement joins TRBV9 to TRBJ2-7; D is tentatively TRBD1 or TRBD2 (5 bases each). Germline CDR1 reads SGDLS; CDR2 reads YYNGEE. The germline V and J ends were trimmed by 0 bases and 2 bases, with 9 bases remaining between them. This CDR3 has 14 residues.

This chain uses TRBV5-8 with TRBJ2-7; 10 positions agree with TRBD1. There are 16 residues in the CDR3. Germline lookup yields CDR1 SGHTS and CDR2 YDEGEE. V dropped 3 bases and J dropped 4; count of bases not matched to a gene: 10. CDR3 amino acids: CASSSMTGGKLYEQYF. CDR3 nucleotides: TGTGCCAGCAGCTCAATGACAGGGGGCAAGTTGTACGAGCAGTACTTC.

The rearrangement joins TRBV7-8 to TRBJ1-2; TRBD1 aligns across 7 bases. The CDR3 spans 15 residues. In germline, CDR1 is SGHVS, CDR2 FQNEAQ. Unmatched junction bases numbered 10, after V lost 5 bases and J lost 4 bases. CDR3 residues: CASSRTERGLYGYTF. In DNA, the CDR3 is TGTGCCAGCAGCCGCACGGAAAGGGGGCTCTATGGCTACACCTTC.

This chain connects TRBV7-9 to TRBJ1-6; D might be TRBD1 (6 bases). From germline, CDR1 is SEHNR and CDR2 FQNEAQ (reference sequence). CDR3 length equals 16 residues. V lost 4 bases to trimming and J lost 10 bases, with 20 bases between them. Here the CDR3 DNA reads TGTGCCAGCAGCTCCTCACGGGGGGCAGGGAGGTCACCCCTCCACTTT. Encoded protein: CASSSSRGAGRSPLHF.

The rearrangement links TRBV5-4 to TRBJ2-3; the match to TRBD1 covers 7 bases. Trimming cost V 3 bases and J 11 bases; bases outside gene matches: 3. In germline, CDR1 is SGHNT, CDR2 YYREEE (reference sequence). The CDR3 totals 11 residues. CDR3 sequence reads: CASSSTGRQYF. DNA for the CDR3: TGTGCCAGCAGCTCGACAGGGAGGCAGTATTTT.

This clone was found a few times. The chain employs TRBV4-3 and TRBJ1-1; D unresolved. Trimming took off 1 base at V and 1 base at J, with 10 bases between the two ends. CDR3 size: 15 residues. CDR1 LGHNA and CDR2 YSLEER come from the germline V gene. DNA for the CDR3: TGCGCCAGCAGCCAAGGTGGCCATTCGAACACTGAAGCTTTCTTT. Translation gives CASSQGGHSNTEAFF.

The V and J genes are TRBV5-4 and TRBJ2-5, with a tentative D call TRBD1 (6 bases). V dropped 3 bases and J dropped 1 base, with 13 bases sitting between them. The CDR3 sequence is 15 residues long. Germline V gene data show CDR1 as SGHNT and CDR2 as YYREEE (reference sequence). The CDR3, as DNA: TGTGCCAGCAGCTCTAGCATGGGGGCCCAAGAGACCCAGTACTTC. This gives the protein CASSSSMGAQETQYF.

This chain joins TRBV27 and TRBJ2-7, with 10 bases lining up with TRBD1. Germline V lookup: CDR1 MNHEY, CDR2 SMNVEV (reference sequence). Trimming took 5 bases from V and 6 from J; bases not matched to a gene: 7. The CDR3 spans 14 residues. The chain's CDR3 is CASSDRTGGAEQYF. Here the CDR3 DNA reads TGTGCCAGCAGTGACCGGACAGGGGGTGCCGAGCAGTACTTC.

The rearrangement links TRBV14 to TRBJ2-5, with TRBD1 identical over 9 bases. The CDR3 runs to 18 residues. Trimming took 2 bases from V and 4 from J; bases not matched to a gene: 14. CDR1 and CDR2 from the germline V gene are SGHDN and FVKESK. In DNA, the CDR3 is TGTGCCAGCAGCCAAAAAGCGAAGGACAGGGGAGGAGGAGAGACCCAGTACTTC. Encoded protein: CASSQKAKDRGGGETQYF. Based on the CDR3 plus reference TRBV14 and TRBJ2-5, the full variable domain is EAGVTQFPSHSVIEKGQTVTLRCDPISGHDNLYWYRRVMGKEIKFLLHFVKESKQDESGMPNNRFLAERTGGTYSTLKVQPAELEDSGVYFCASSQKAKDRGGGETQYFGPGTRLLVL.

The chain is built from TRBV15 and TRBJ2-3; 10 bases are shared with TRBD2. CDR1 LNHNV and CDR2 YYDKDF come from the germline V gene (reference sequence). CDR3 length: 16 amino acids. V gave up 5 bases and J gave up 6 bases; unmatched junction bases: 11. The CDR3 sequence is CATSGSAGGPTDTQYF. CDR3 bases: TGTGCCACCAGCGGCTCAGCGGGGGGGCCGACCGATACGCAGTATTTT.

V gene TRBV19 combines with J gene TRBJ2-2, with 11 bases that match TRBD1. Germline lookup yields CDR1 LNHDA and CDR2 SQIVND (reference sequence). The CDR3 is 17 amino acids. V lost 8 bases, J lost 6 bases, and 14 bases stayed unmatched. CDR3 nucleotides: TGTGCCAGTCGCACTTGGACAGGGGGCAATTACGCCGGGGAGCTGTTTTTT. Its translation: CASRTWTGGNYAGELFF. The whole variable domain, filled in from reference TRBV19 and TRBJ2-2, reads DGGITQSPKYLFRKEGQNVTLSCEQNLNHDAMYWYRQDPGQGLRLIYYSQIVNDFQKGDIAEGYSVSREKKESFPLTVTSAQKNPTAFYLCASRTWTGGNYAGELFFGEGSRLTVL.

J is TRBJ2-3 and V is TRBV9; D gene ambiguous. CDR1 is SGDLS and CDR2 is YYNGEE in the germline V gene. The CDR3 is 15 residues long. V lost 3 bases to trimming and J lost 6 bases, with 17 bases between them. The CDR3 reads CASSATPQIGDTQYF. The CDR3, as DNA: TGTGCCAGCAGCGCGACACCCCAAATAGGGGATACGCAGTATTTT.

This rearrangement joins TRBV6-2 or TRBV6-3 to TRBJ1-5; D perhaps matches TRBD1 (6 bases). The ends were cut back, 6 bases at V and 4 bases at J, with 25 bases in the middle. The CDR3 loop spans 18 amino acids. Per the germline V gene, CDR1 is MNHEY and CDR2 is SVGEGT. CDR3 sequence: CASSLLSPNRQGNQPQHF. The DNA of the CDR3 is TGTGCCAGCAGCCTTTTATCCCCTAACCGCCAGGGGAATCAGCCCCAGCATTTT.

This clone was seen just once. The CDR3 region has the DNA TGCGCCAGCAGCTTGGAGGGACAGGGGGCCACCGGGGAGCTGTTTTTT. This encodes CASSLEGQGATGELFF. V is TRBV5-1 and J is TRBJ2-2; TRBD1 aligns across 12 bases. CDR1 and CDR2 from the germline V gene are SGHRS and YFSETQ. This CDR3 has 16 residues. The V segment lost 0 bases and the J segment 4 bases; nucleotides outside the gene matches: 1.